Listed below are T cell receptor beta chains from one sample, sequenced in a study of somatic mutations in cytotoxic T cells in rheumatoid arthritis. Sequencing was performed with immunoSEQ multiplex PCR; in TCRdb, only in-frame clones are kept and a portion is missing. The sample lists about 6,700 clones, roughly 80% occurring once. Specimen: CD8+ T cells sorted from blood. These receptors all come from an older woman in good health. Each CDR3 is given with its conserved first and last residue. Fields, in order: V gene, D gene, J gene, clone size, CDR3 protein, CDR3 DNA. The D gene is left open where the match is weak. The size field is filled for only some rows; it gives once, few, many or a size class.

V gene: TRBV5-1; D gene: TRBD1; J gene: TRBJ2-7; clone size: few; CDR3 protein: CASSFTTDRGLYEQYF; CDR3 DNA: TGCGCCAGCAGCTTTACCACGGACAGGGGGCTTTACGAGCAGTACTTC
V gene: TRBV5-6; D gene: -; J gene: TRBJ1-4; clone size: -; CDR3 protein: CASSGRGALGEKLFF; CDR3 DNA: TGTGCCAGCAGTGGACGGGGAGCCCTAGGGGAAAAACTGTTTTTT
V gene: TRBV4-3; D gene: -; J gene: TRBJ2-3; clone size: few; CDR3 protein: CASSPRRQYTDTQYF; CDR3 DNA: TGCGCCAGCAGCCCGCGACGACAGTACACAGATACGCAGTATTTT
V gene: TRBV19; D gene: -; J gene: TRBJ1-5; clone size: -; CDR3 protein: CASSIDWGDQPQHF; CDR3 DNA: TGTGCCAGTAGTATAGACTGGGGGGATCAGCCCCAGCATTTT
V gene: TRBV11-2; D gene: -; J gene: TRBJ1-6; clone size: -; CDR3 protein: CASSRDTRDSYNSPLHF; CDR3 DNA: TGTGCCAGCAGTCGGGACACCCGAGACTCCTATAATTCACCCCTCCACTTT
V gene: TRBV5-6; D gene: TRBD1; J gene: TRBJ1-4; clone size: -; CDR3 protein: CASSLVGTANEKLFF; CDR3 DNA: TGTGCCAGCAGCTTGGTCGGGACAGCTAATGAAAAACTGTTTTTT
V gene: TRBV9; D gene: -; J gene: TRBJ1-6; clone size: -; CDR3 protein: CASSVGGYNSPLHF; CDR3 DNA: TGTGCCAGCAGCGTCGGGGGTTATAATTCACCCCTCCACTTT
V gene: TRBV9; D gene: -; J gene: TRBJ1-3; clone size: -; CDR3 protein: CASSASGESSGNTIYF; CDR3 DNA: TGTGCCAGCAGCGCCTCAGGGGAGAGCTCTGGAAACACCATATATTTT
V gene: TRBV10-1; D gene: -; J gene: TRBJ2-3; clone size: -; CDR3 protein: CASSEIPSEISTDTQYF; CDR3 DNA: TGCGCCAGCAGTGAGATTCCTAGCGAGATTAGCACAGATACGCAGTATTTT
V gene: TRBV27; D gene: TRBD1; J gene: TRBJ1-2; clone size: -; CDR3 protein: CAIRTGSRGYTF; CDR3 DNA: TGTGCCATCCGGACAGGGTCTCGTGGCTACACCTTC
V gene: TRBV9; D gene: -; J gene: TRBJ1-2; clone size: -; CDR3 protein: CASSVGTDYGYTF; CDR3 DNA: TGTGCCAGCAGCGTAGGGACAGACTATGGCTACACCTTC
V gene: TRBV14; D gene: TRBD1; J gene: TRBJ1-4; clone size: -; CDR3 protein: CASSQALGQGATNEKLFF; CDR3 DNA: TGTGCCAGCAGCCAAGCCCTGGGACAGGGGGCAACTAATGAAAAACTGTTTTTT
V gene: TRBV19; D gene: TRBD2; J gene: TRBJ2-7; clone size: -; CDR3 protein: CASSIVGLAPEQYF; CDR3 DNA: TGTGCCAGTAGTATAGTGGGACTAGCCCCCGAGCAGTACTTC
V gene: TRBV2; D gene: -; J gene: TRBJ2-2; clone size: -; CDR3 protein: CASDERDTNTGELFF; CDR3 DNA: TGTGCCAGCGATGAGCGGGACACTAACACCGGGGAGCTGTTTTTT
V gene: TRBV6-5; D gene: -; J gene: TRBJ2-1; clone size: -; CDR3 protein: CASSYSTSEGYNEQFF; CDR3 DNA: TGTGCCAGCAGTTACTCGACCTCGGAGGGTTACAATGAGCAGTTCTTC
V gene: TRBV27; D gene: TRBD1; J gene: TRBJ2-7; clone size: -; CDR3 protein: CASSPNRGDYEQYF; CDR3 DNA: TGTGCCAGCAGCCCCAACAGGGGGGACTACGAGCAGTACTTC
V gene: TRBV4-3; D gene: -; J gene: TRBJ1-1; clone size: few; CDR3 protein: CASSQDLTQGEAFF; CDR3 DNA: TGCGCCAGCAGCCAAGATTTGACTCAGGGTGAAGCTTTCTTT
V gene: TRBV5-1; D gene: TRBD1; J gene: TRBJ2-1; clone size: -; CDR3 protein: CASSPPGQGANNEQFF; CDR3 DNA: TGCGCCAGCAGCCCCCCGGGACAGGGGGCCAACAATGAGCAGTTCTTC
V gene: TRBV6-4; D gene: -; J gene: TRBJ1-1; clone size: -; CDR3 protein: CASSERTPGRDNTEAFF; CDR3 DNA: TGTGCCAGCAGTGAAAGGACGCCGGGCCGGGATAACACTGAAGCTTTCTTT
V gene: TRBV6-5; D gene: TRBD1; J gene: TRBJ2-7; clone size: -; CDR3 protein: CASSLGTGLTYEQYF; CDR3 DNA: TGTGCCAGCAGTTTAGGGACAGGGCTAACCTACGAGCAGTACTTC
V gene: TRBV18; D gene: -; J gene: TRBJ1-2; clone size: -; CDR3 protein: CASSPPTESYGYTF; CDR3 DNA: TGTGCCAGCTCACCACCCACAGAGTCATATGGCTACACCTTC
V gene: TRBV27; D gene: TRBD2; J gene: TRBJ2-7; clone size: -; CDR3 protein: CASSLGTSGYEQYF; CDR3 DNA: TGTGCCAGCAGTTTGGGGACTAGCGGTTACGAGCAGTACTTC
V gene: TRBV6-6; D gene: -; J gene: TRBJ1-5; clone size: -; CDR3 protein: CASSYRQYSNQPQHF; CDR3 DNA: TGTGCCAGCAGTTACCGACAGTATAGCAATCAGCCCCAGCATTTT
V gene: TRBV9; D gene: -; J gene: TRBJ2-3; clone size: -; CDR3 protein: CASTPGGRSTDTQYF; CDR3 DNA: TGTGCCAGCACCCCTGGCGGGCGTAGCACAGATACGCAGTATTTT
V gene: TRBV5-8; D gene: -; J gene: TRBJ1-1; clone size: -; CDR3 protein: CASSLGLEAFF; CDR3 DNA: TGTGCCAGCAGCTTGGGGCTGGAAGCTTTCTTT
V gene: TRBV7-9; D gene: TRBD2; J gene: TRBJ2-1; clone size: -; CDR3 protein: CASSPRGLNNEQFF; CDR3 DNA: TGTGCCAGCAGCCCCCGGGGACTAAACAATGAGCAGTTCTTC
V gene: TRBV27; D gene: -; J gene: TRBJ2-3; clone size: -; CDR3 protein: CASSPPGVAVTDTQYF; CDR3 DNA: TGTGCCAGCAGTCCTCCGGGGGTTGCGGTTACAGATACGCAGTATTTT
V gene: TRBV11-2; D gene: TRBD2; J gene: TRBJ2-1; clone size: -; CDR3 protein: CASSLEGGGSYNEQFF; CDR3 DNA: TGTGCCAGCAGCTTAGAGGGGGGGGGCTCCTACAATGAGCAGTTCTTC
V gene: TRBV11-2; D gene: TRBD2; J gene: TRBJ2-7; clone size: few; CDR3 protein: CASSLGALAGGPYEQYF; CDR3 DNA: TGTGCCAGCAGCTTAGGGGCACTAGCGGGAGGGCCGTACGAGCAGTACTTC
V gene: TRBV11-3; D gene: TRBD1; J gene: TRBJ1-1; clone size: -; CDR3 protein: CASSPPGGEVTEAFF; CDR3 DNA: TGTGCCAGCAGCCCGCCAGGGGGTGAGGTAACTGAAGCTTTCTTT
V gene: TRBV6-5; D gene: -; J gene: TRBJ2-5; clone size: -; CDR3 protein: CASSYSRAYRETQYF; CDR3 DNA: TGTGCCAGCAGTTACTCGCGGGCGTACCGGGAGACCCAGTACTTC
V gene: TRBV4-1; D gene: -; J gene: TRBJ2-5; clone size: -; CDR3 protein: CASSQWDTRGDQETQYF; CDR3 DNA: TGCGCCAGCAGCCAATGGGACACCAGGGGCGACCAAGAGACCCAGTACTTC
V gene: TRBV11-2; D gene: TRBD1; J gene: TRBJ2-1; clone size: -; CDR3 protein: CASSPGTGWDEQFF; CDR3 DNA: TGTGCCAGCAGCCCAGGGACAGGGTGGGATGAGCAGTTCTTC
V gene: TRBV6-1; D gene: -; J gene: TRBJ2-3; clone size: -; CDR3 protein: CASFGWGQLTDTQYF; CDR3 DNA: TGTGCCAGCTTCGGTTGGGGACAACTCACAGATACGCAGTATTTT
V gene: TRBV9; D gene: TRBD2; J gene: TRBJ2-7; clone size: -; CDR3 protein: CASSVDSGFGYEQYF; CDR3 DNA: TGTGCCAGCAGCGTAGATAGCGGGTTCGGGTACGAGCAGTACTTC
V gene: TRBV12-5; D gene: TRBD1; J gene: TRBJ2-7; clone size: -; CDR3 protein: CASGLFGTAYEQYF; CDR3 DNA: TGTGCTAGTGGTTTGTTCGGGACAGCCTACGAGCAGTACTTC
V gene: TRBV13; D gene: TRBD2; J gene: TRBJ2-1; clone size: -; CDR3 protein: CASSSRLAVTYNEQFF; CDR3 DNA: TGTGCCAGCAGCTCTAGACTAGCGGTGACCTACAATGAGCAGTTCTTC
V gene: TRBV2; D gene: TRBD1; J gene: TRBJ2-1; clone size: once; CDR3 protein: CASSETIPGQGYNEQFF; CDR3 DNA: TGTGCCAGCAGTGAGACCATCCCGGGACAGGGCTACAATGAGCAGTTCTTC
V gene: TRBV5-1; D gene: -; J gene: TRBJ1-2; clone size: -; CDR3 protein: CASSPRGGLPFYGYTF; CDR3 DNA: TGCGCCAGCAGCCCCCGGGGGGGTCTCCCCTTCTATGGCTACACCTTC
V gene: TRBV7-9; D gene: TRBD2; J gene: TRBJ2-1; clone size: -; CDR3 protein: CASSFGRSLYNEQFF; CDR3 DNA: TGTGCCAGCAGCTTCGGGAGGTCACTTTACAATGAGCAGTTCTTC
V gene: TRBV19; D gene: TRBD2; J gene: TRBJ2-3; clone size: -; CDR3 protein: CASSSPGTSGSRDTQYF; CDR3 DNA: TGTGCCAGTAGTAGCCCCGGGACTAGCGGGAGTAGGGATACGCAGTATTTT
V gene: TRBV29-1; D gene: -; J gene: TRBJ2-1; clone size: -; CDR3 protein: CSVEEEDFGNEQFF; CDR3 DNA: TGCAGCGTTGAAGAGGAGGACTTTGGAAATGAGCAGTTCTTC
V gene: TRBV7-9; D gene: -; J gene: TRBJ1-2; clone size: few; CDR3 protein: CASSLENSDGYTF; CDR3 DNA: TGTGCCAGCAGCTTAGAGAACAGTGATGGCTACACCTTC
V gene: TRBV27; D gene: -; J gene: TRBJ1-1; clone size: -; CDR3 protein: CASRHGGTEAFF; CDR3 DNA: TGTGCCAGCCGGCACGGGGGTACTGAAGCTTTCTTT
V gene: TRBV27; D gene: -; J gene: TRBJ2-1; clone size: -; CDR3 protein: CASSSGQTYYNEQFF; CDR3 DNA: TGTGCCAGCAGCAGCGGGCAAACCTACTACAATGAGCAGTTCTTC
V gene: TRBV9; D gene: TRBD2; J gene: TRBJ2-7; clone size: few; CDR3 protein: CASSEGGQRGDYEQYF; CDR3 DNA: TGTGCCAGCAGCGAGGGGGGGCAGCGGGGGGACTACGAGCAGTACTTC
V gene: TRBV4-3; D gene: -; J gene: TRBJ2-7; clone size: few; CDR3 protein: CASSQDLRASANEQYF; CDR3 DNA: TGCGCCAGCAGCCAAGATCTAAGGGCTAGCGCGAACGAGCAGTACTTC
V gene: TRBV7-8; D gene: -; J gene: TRBJ2-7; clone size: few; CDR3 protein: CASSLVPGSSYEQYF; CDR3 DNA: TGTGCCAGCAGCTTAGTTCCTGGCAGCTCCTACGAGCAGTACTTC
V gene: TRBV5-4; D gene: TRBD2; J gene: TRBJ2-2; clone size: -; CDR3 protein: CASSLTSANTGELFF; CDR3 DNA: TGTGCCAGCAGCTTGACTAGCGCGAACACCGGGGAGCTGTTTTTT
V gene: TRBV30; D gene: -; J gene: TRBJ1-1; clone size: -; CDR3 protein: CAWSGTGTEAFF; CDR3 DNA: TGTGCCTGGAGTGGGACGGGGACTGAAGCTTTCTTT
V gene: TRBV6-4; D gene: TRBD1; J gene: TRBJ2-3; clone size: -; CDR3 protein: CASSGQASTDTQYF; CDR3 DNA: TGTGCCAGCAGCGGACAGGCTAGCACAGATACGCAGTATTTT
V gene: TRBV9; D gene: TRBD2; J gene: TRBJ2-5; clone size: once; CDR3 protein: CASSEGTSGGPLETQYF; CDR3 DNA: TGTGCCAGCAGCGAAGGGACTAGCGGGGGGCCTTTAGAGACCCAGTACTTC
V gene: TRBV7-2; D gene: -; J gene: TRBJ1-2; clone size: few; CDR3 protein: CASSPTPPNPNYGYTF; CDR3 DNA: TGTGCCAGCAGCCCAACTCCCCCGAACCCTAACTATGGCTACACCTTC
V gene: TRBV7-8; D gene: -; J gene: TRBJ1-1; clone size: -; CDR3 protein: CASSLAEGTEAFF; CDR3 DNA: TGTGCCAGCAGCTTAGCTGAGGGAACTGAAGCTTTCTTT
V gene: TRBV19; D gene: -; J gene: TRBJ1-5; clone size: -; CDR3 protein: CASSPSRGATRGNQPQHF; CDR3 DNA: TGTGCCAGTAGTCCATCCAGGGGAGCGACGAGGGGCAATCAGCCCCAGCATTTT
V gene: TRBV2; D gene: TRBD1; J gene: TRBJ1-2; clone size: -; CDR3 protein: CASSGNNRGQFYGYTF; CDR3 DNA: TGTGCCAGCAGTGGGAATAATAGGGGACAGTTCTATGGCTACACCTTC
V gene: TRBV5-1; D gene: TRBD2; J gene: TRBJ2-5; clone size: -; CDR3 protein: CASSLESGGPAETQYF; CDR3 DNA: TGCGCCAGCAGCTTGGAAAGCGGGGGGCCCGCCGAGACCCAGTACTTC
V gene: TRBV28; D gene: -; J gene: TRBJ2-6; clone size: -; CDR3 protein: CASRVPDSLPGANVLTF; CDR3 DNA: TGTGCCAGCAGGGTTCCCGACAGTCTACCTGGGGCCAACGTCCTGACTTTC
V gene: TRBV9; D gene: TRBD2; J gene: TRBJ2-7; clone size: -; CDR3 protein: CASSVAVSGRENEQYF; CDR3 DNA: TGTGCCAGCAGCGTAGCGGTGAGCGGGAGGGAAAACGAGCAGTACTTC